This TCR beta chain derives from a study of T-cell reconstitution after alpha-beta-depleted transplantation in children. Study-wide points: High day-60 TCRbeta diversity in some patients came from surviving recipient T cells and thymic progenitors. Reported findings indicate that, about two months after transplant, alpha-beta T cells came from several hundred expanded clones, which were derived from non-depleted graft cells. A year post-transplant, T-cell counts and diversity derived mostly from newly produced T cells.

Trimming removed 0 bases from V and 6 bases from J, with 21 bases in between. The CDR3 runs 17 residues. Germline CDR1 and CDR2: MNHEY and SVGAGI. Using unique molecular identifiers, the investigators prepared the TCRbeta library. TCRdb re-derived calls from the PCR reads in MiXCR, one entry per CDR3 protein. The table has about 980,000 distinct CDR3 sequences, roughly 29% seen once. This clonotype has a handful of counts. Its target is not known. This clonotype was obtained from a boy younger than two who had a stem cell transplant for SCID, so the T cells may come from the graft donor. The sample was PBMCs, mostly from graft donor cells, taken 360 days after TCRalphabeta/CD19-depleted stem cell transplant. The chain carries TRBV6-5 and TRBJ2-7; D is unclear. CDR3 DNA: TGTGCCAGCAGTTACTCCGATATAAGAGTGGCGGCCGGCGAGCAGTACTTC. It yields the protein CASSYSDIRVAAGEQYF.